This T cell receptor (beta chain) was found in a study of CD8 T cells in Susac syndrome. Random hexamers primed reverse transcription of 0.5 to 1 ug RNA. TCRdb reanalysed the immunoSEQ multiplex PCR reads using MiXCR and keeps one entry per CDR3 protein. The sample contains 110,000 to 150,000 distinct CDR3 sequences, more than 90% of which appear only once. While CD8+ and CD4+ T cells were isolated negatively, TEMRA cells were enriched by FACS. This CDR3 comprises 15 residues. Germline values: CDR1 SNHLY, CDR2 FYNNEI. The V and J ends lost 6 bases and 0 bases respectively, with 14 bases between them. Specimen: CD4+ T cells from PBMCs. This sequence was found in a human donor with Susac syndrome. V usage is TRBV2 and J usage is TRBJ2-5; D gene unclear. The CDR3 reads CASSPFQFDQETQYF. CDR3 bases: TGTGCCAGCAGCCCCTTCCAGTTTGACCAAGAGACCCAGTACTTC.